This entry lists 3 T cell receptor beta chains sequenced from one sample in a study of shared clonotypes between healthy human individuals (dated by TCRdb to about 2020). CD8 naive samples were obtained by positive selection for CCR7 among CD45RO-negative cells, yielding a CD45RA+CCR7+ population from which TemRA cells were excluded. Library prep was done by the immunoSEQ multiplex PCR assay. This immuneACCESS table, as held by TCRdb, lists in-frame sequences with V and J called but not all clones. Of the missing ones, under half trace to an unresolved V gene in checked studies; the others have no known cause. Counted in this sample were about 2.2 million clones; just under 95% of them appeared once. The top ten clones comprise about 1.7% of the sample. Sequencing was done on a sample of naive CD8+ T cells from PBMCs. The meaning of the sample's cell subset or site label: CD45RA+CCR7+. All receptors derive from a man between 18 and 29 years old in good health. Some clones in this sample may be carry-over from other donors' samples.

This sequence joins TRBV28 and TRBJ2-3; TRBD2 might be the D (5 bases). The CDR3 covers 15 residues. Germline-derived CDR1 and CDR2 are MDHEN and SYDVKM. Trimming took 5 bases from V and 3 from J, leaving 15 bases between them. CDR3 loop: CASSPPGRETDTQYF. The CDR3 DNA sequence: TGTGCCAGCAGTCCCCCGGGGAGAGAAACAGATACGCAGTATTTT.

The rearrangement joins TRBV29-1 to TRBJ1-2, with 7 bases matching TRBD1. CDR1 and CDR2 (germline): SQVTM, ANQGSEA. The V gene end was trimmed by 5 bases and the J gene end by 8 bases; junction bases not matched to a gene: 8. There are 12 residues in the CDR3. CDR3 DNA sequence: TGCAGCGTTTTTGAGGGGGCAAGGGGCTACACCTTC. It translates to CSVFEGARGYTF.

This clone occurred a few times. The V and J genes are TRBV27 and TRBJ1-1; 7 nucleotides align to TRBD1. The CDR3 is made up of 13 amino acids. Germline trimming cut 5 bases from V and 7 bases from J; bases unmatched to any gene: 7. Looked up from germline, CDR1 is MNHEY and CDR2 is SMNVEV (reference sequence). CDR3 sequence (DNA): TGTGCCAGCAGTCCCTCGGACAGGTTTGAAGCTTTCTTT. It encodes CASSPSDRFEAFF.